The 19 T cell receptor beta chains listed next were all sequenced from one sample in a study of blood T cell repertoires in COVID-19. TCRdb's table, derived via immunoSEQ multiplex PCR, lists solely in-frame clones and lacks some. The table includes around 700,000 clones, around 90% detected once. The sample was peripheral blood. The receptors were gathered from a woman aged 18-30 years with acute or convalescent COVID-19.

This chain joins TRBV12-3 or TRBV12-4 and TRBJ1-1; D gene uncertain. There are 13 residues in the CDR3. Trimming took off 6 bases at V and 1 base at J, with 9 bases between the two ends. The CDR3 DNA sequence: TGTGCCAGCAGCCCGAGAGCGAACACTGAAGCTTTCTTT. Translating it yields CASSPRANTEAFF.

CDR3 coding DNA: TGTGCCAGCAGCCCTTGGACAGGGGGCTTGGCTGAAGCTTTCTTT. Amino acid sequence: CASSPWTGGLAEAFF. This chain uses TRBV7-2 with TRBJ1-1; the match to TRBD1 covers 11 bases. This CDR3 is 15 amino acids long. The V gene end was trimmed by 5 bases and the J gene end by 6 bases; junction bases not matched to a gene: 8. The germline gives CDR1 SGHTA, CDR2 FQGNSA.

The genes are TRBV5-1 and TRBJ1-1; 7 nucleotides agree with TRBD1. Germline trimming cut 4 bases from V and 7 bases from J; bases unmatched to any gene: 4. Per the germline V gene, CDR1 is SGHRS and CDR2 is YFSETQ. The CDR3 runs 12 residues. The CDR3 DNA reads TGCGCCAGCAGCATACGACAGGGTGAAGCTTTCTTT. This encodes CASSIRQGEAFF.

The chain recombines TRBV7-9 with TRBJ1-2, with 7 bases that match TRBD1. The germline gives CDR1 SEHNR, CDR2 FQNEAQ (reference sequence). The CDR3 is 14 amino acids. The ends lost 5 bases at V and 6 bases at J; junction bases unmatched: 9. CDR3 coding DNA: TGTGCCAGCAGCGTCGGACAGGTCTCCCATGGCTACACCTTC. Translated, it gives CASSVGQVSHGYTF.

This chain uses TRBV30 with TRBJ1-1; TRBD1 aligns across 8 bases. CDR3 length: 12 amino acids. Germline V gene sequence: CDR1 GTSNPN, CDR2 SVGIG (reference sequence). The J segment lost 5 bases and the V segment lost 4 bases, leaving 3 bases of the junction unmatched. CDR3 amino acids: CAWNRGRTEAFF. Written as DNA, the CDR3 is TGTGCCTGGAACAGGGGGAGGACTGAAGCTTTCTTT.

The chain is built from TRBV6-5 and TRBJ1-2; 9 positions agree with TRBD1. From germline, CDR1 is MNHEY and CDR2 SVGAGI. V dropped 0 bases and J dropped 8; count of bases not matched to a gene: 7. The CDR3 has 15 amino acids. The CDR3 spells CASSYSSQGAWGYTF. CDR3 DNA: TGTGCCAGCAGTTACTCCTCACAGGGGGCTTGGGGCTACACCTTC.

V gene TRBV5-5 combines with J gene TRBJ2-2, with a possible D match to TRBD1 (5 bases). CDR1 SGHKS and CDR2 YYEKEE come from the germline V gene (reference sequence). Trimming removed 2 bases at V and 6 bases at J, with 8 bases between. There are 13 residues in the CDR3. The CDR3 sequence: CASSFRVSGELFF. The CDR3, as DNA: TGTGCCAGCAGCTTCAGGGTTTCCGGGGAGCTGTTTTTT.

The chain uses TRBV9 and TRBJ2-6; 9 bases fit TRBD1. Germline V gene data show CDR1 as SGDLS and CDR2 as YYNGEE. The CDR3 spans 17 residues. Trimming at V came to 3 bases and at J to 4 bases, leaving 8 bases not matched to a gene. CDR3 in amino acids: CASSAGQGNRGANVLTF. The CDR3 DNA reads TGTGCCAGCAGCGCAGGACAGGGGAACAGGGGGGCCAACGTCCTGACTTTC.

The chain couples TRBV29-1 to TRBJ2-1; D ambiguous. Trimming took off 0 bases at V and 0 bases at J, with 12 bases between the two ends. Germline loops: CDR1 SQVTM, CDR2 ANQGSEA. The CDR3 runs 16 residues. In DNA, the CDR3 is TGCAGCGTTGAAGATCTTTTCCATAGCTCCTACAATGAGCAGTTCTTC. Protein product: CSVEDLFHSSYNEQFF.

This chain joins TRBV7-3 and TRBJ2-1, with a weak D call TRBD1 (6 bases). Deletions cut 5 bases from V and 4 bases from J, with 9 bases between. CDR3 length equals 13 residues. Germline V gene data show CDR1 as SGHTA and CDR2 as FQGTGA. The CDR3 nucleotides read TGTGCCAGCAGCCTTACAGGGTACAATGAGCAGTTCTTC. Its translation is CASSLTGYNEQFF. Using reference TRBV7-3 and TRBJ2-1 for the parts outside the CDR3, the full variable domain is GAGVSQTPSNKVTEKGKYVELRCDPISGHTALYWYRQSLGQGPEFLIYFQGTGAADDSGLPNDRFFAVRPEGSVSTLKIQRTERGDSAVYLCASSLTGYNEQFFGPGTRLTVL.

The chain joins TRBV9 to TRBJ2-5; TRBD2 aligns across 10 bases. CDR3 length equals 15 residues. The ends lost 6 bases at V and 4 bases at J; junction bases unmatched: 9. Germline assignment: CDR1 SGDLS and CDR2 YYNGEE. The CDR3 region is CASTVQGLAIETQYF. The CDR3 DNA follows: TGTGCCAGCACCGTCCAGGGACTAGCGATAGAGACCCAGTACTTC. Using reference TRBV9 and TRBJ2-5 for the parts outside the CDR3, the full variable domain is DSGVTQTPKHLITATGQRVTLRCSPRSGDLSVYWYQQSLDQGLQFLIQYYNGEERAKGNILERFSAQQFPDLHSELNLSSLELGDSALYFCASTVQGLAIETQYFGPGTRLLVL.

The rearrangement joins TRBV6-1 to TRBJ2-3; D is undetermined. This CDR3 contains 15 residues. V lost 1 base and J 1 base, leaving 9 bases between the germline ends. From germline, CDR1 is MNHNS and CDR2 SASEGT. The CDR3, as DNA: TGTGCCAGCAGTGAAGATACCTCAGGCACAGATACGCAGTATTTT. As protein: CASSEDTSGTDTQYF.

This clone has only one observation. V and J are TRBV7-9 and TRBJ1-1; 7 bases match TRBD1. CDR1 is SEHNR, CDR2 FQNEAQ, per germline (reference sequence). The CDR3 has 17 amino acids. V shed 4 bases and J 1 base; nucleotides not matched to a gene: 12. CDR3 nucleotides: TGTGCCAGCAGCTACCCGGGGAAGGGGGCTAGGAACACTGAAGCTTTCTTT. It translates to CASSYPGKGARNTEAFF.

This sequence joins TRBV30 and TRBJ1-2, with TRBD1 identical over 7 bases. CDR1 is GTSNPN, CDR2 SVGIG, per germline (reference sequence). This CDR3 has 17 amino acids. V lost 5 bases and J lost 0; bases outside the gene matches: 15. The CDR3 spells CAWGPGQNYVSNYGYTF. Written as DNA, the CDR3 is TGTGCCTGGGGACCGGGACAGAACTACGTCTCTAACTATGGCTACACCTTC.

The rearrangement uses TRBV30 and TRBJ1-3, with 11 bases lining up with TRBD1. Trimming removed 4 bases from V and 0 bases from J; junction bases left unmatched: 8. This CDR3 spans 17 amino acids. CDR1 and CDR2 (germline): GTSNPN, SVGIG (reference sequence). The CDR3 spells CAWIGDRGTSSGNTIYF. The CDR3 nucleotides are TGTGCCTGGATAGGGGACAGGGGGACTAGCTCTGGAAACACCATATATTTT.

This chain connects TRBV6-6 to TRBJ2-1, with D unresolved. The CDR3 has 15 amino acids. Trimming removed 6 bases at V and 0 bases at J, with 12 bases between. CDR1 and CDR2 from the germline V gene are MNHNY and SVGAGI (reference sequence). This CDR3 reads CASRGETSSYNEQFF. CDR3 in DNA: TGTGCCAGCAGAGGAGAAACGAGCTCCTACAATGAGCAGTTCTTC.

The rearrangement uses TRBV6-2 or TRBV6-3 and TRBJ1-5; 8 bases line up with TRBD1. CDR1 and CDR2 (germline): MNHEY, SVGEGT. Unmatched junction bases numbered 10, after V lost 6 bases and J lost 9 bases. CDR3 size: 14 residues. The CDR3 sequence: CASSPDRGRLPQHF. CDR3 sequence (DNA): TGTGCCAGCAGCCCCGACAGGGGAAGGCTGCCCCAGCATTTT.

This chain joins TRBV27 and TRBJ2-7; TRBD1 aligns across 8 bases. The CDR3 consists of 17 residues. V was clipped by 6 bases and J by 2 bases; unmatched bases: 15. Germline V lookup: CDR1 MNHEY, CDR2 SMNVEV (reference sequence). The CDR3 protein is CASSAPLGGTGPYEQYF. As DNA, the CDR3 is TGTGCCAGCAGCGCCCCTTTAGGCGGGACAGGTCCCTACGAGCAGTACTTC.

The rearrangement joins TRBV27 to TRBJ1-1, with a possible D match to TRBD1 (6 bases). The CDR3 totals 17 residues. The V end lost 5 bases, the J end lost 0 bases, and 19 bases lay between the germline ends. Germline CDR1 and CDR2: MNHEY and SMNVEV (reference sequence). CDR3 sequence: CASSPLGGGGVNTEAFF. Here the CDR3 DNA reads TGTGCCAGCAGTCCCCTTGGGGGGGGCGGGGTGAACACTGAAGCTTTCTTT.